This passage covers 25 T cell receptor beta chains from one sample sequenced in a study of naive and memory T cell subsets. Study observations and caveats: Naive repertoires, especially CD8, held a few larger clonotypes, possibly memory cells re-expressing CD45RA.

Their specific antigens are unknown. Both TRBC1 and TRBC2 were covered by a beta constant-region primer of two equimolar oligonucleotides. Nested alpha and beta constant-region primers with the SP2 primer drove four PCR rounds on ligated cDNA. MiXCR was run by TCRdb on the UMI-ligation and nested PCR reads, yielding one entry per CDR3 protein. This table has over 110,000 distinct CDR3 sequences, about 20% appearing once. Sequencing was done on a sample of naive CD8+ T cells from blood. Receptors originate from a human donor in good health.

This clonotype was seen only a few times. The chain recombines TRBV3-1 with TRBJ2-3, with D unclear. V lost 1 base to trimming and J lost 2 bases, with 7 bases between them. The germline gives CDR1 LGHDT, CDR2 YNNKEL (reference sequence). This CDR3 spans 14 amino acids. The DNA for the CDR3 is TGTGCCAGCAGCCAAGTGACCGACACAGATACGCAGTATTTT. This codes for CASSQVTDTDTQYF.

V is TRBV5-5 and J is TRBJ1-5; no clear D gene. The CDR3 covers 15 residues. Trimming removed 5 bases from V and 3 bases from J, with 15 bases in between. CDR1 is SGHKS, CDR2 YYEKEE, per germline (reference sequence). CDR3 in amino acids: CASRLSREPNQPQHF. Written as DNA, the CDR3 is TGTGCCAGCAGATTGAGCCGGGAGCCCAATCAGCCCCAGCATTTT.

This clonotype came up a few times. CDR3 nucleotides: TGTGCCAGCAGCTTGGCAATGGGCGACGAGCAGTACTTC. It specifies CASSLAMGDEQYF. The rearrangement links TRBV5-6 to TRBJ2-7; D unclear. Germline V gene lookup returns CDR1 SGHDT and CDR2 YYEEEE. V was shortened by 0 bases and J by 5 bases, with 9 bases between the two germline ends. The CDR3 is made up of 13 amino acids.

The chain has TRBV4-3 and TRBJ2-7; a possible D gene is TRBD1 (5 bases). V was pared by 1 base and J by 2 bases, with 9 bases between. The germline V gene encodes CDR1 LGHNA and CDR2 YSLEER. The CDR3 consists of 14 residues. CDR3 bases: TGCGCCAGCAGCCAAGTTTTGGACACCTACGAGCAGTACTTC. Its protein product is CASSQVLDTYEQYF.

V usage is TRBV6-5 and J usage is TRBJ2-1, with 7 bases lining up with TRBD1. The V and J ends lost 3 bases and 9 bases, in that order; junction bases with no gene match: 8. Germline CDR1 and CDR2: MNHEY and SVGAGI. The length of the CDR3 is 14 residues. Here the CDR3 reads CASSYDRAAGEQFF. In DNA form, the CDR3 reads TGTGCCAGCAGTTATGACAGGGCGGCCGGTGAGCAGTTCTTC.

The J gene is TRBJ2-7, the V gene TRBV27, with 7 bases matching TRBD2. With V trimmed by 8 bases and J by 7 bases, 8 bases remained unmatched. CDR1 and CDR2 from the germline V gene are MNHEY and SMNVEV (reference sequence). The CDR3 extends over 12 amino acids. The CDR3 DNA is TGTGCCAGCTGGGTCTGGGGGGGGGAGCAGTACTTC. It is translated as CASWVWGGEQYF.

There are a few counts of this clonotype. This chain's CDR3 is CASSLGQFIQETQYF. CDR3 nucleotides: TGTGCCAGCAGTTTGGGTCAGTTCATCCAAGAGACCCAGTACTTC. The genes are TRBV28 and TRBJ2-5; D is unresolved. V was clipped by 3 bases and J by 1 base, with 12 bases between them. The germline CDR1 and CDR2 sequences are MDHEN and SYDVKM. There are 15 residues in the CDR3.

The genes are TRBV20-1 and TRBJ2-5; D may be TRBD2 (6 bases). Germline assignment: CDR1 DFQATT and CDR2 SNEGSKA (reference sequence). V was trimmed by 0 bases and J by 3 bases, leaving 11 bases between them. The CDR3 runs to 14 residues. The CDR3 DNA sequence: TGCAGTGCTAGAGAGGAGGGCTCAGAAGAGACCCAGTACTTC. Its protein is CSAREEGSEETQYF.

This clonotype was observed a few times. The chain has TRBV28 and TRBJ2-6, with 8 bases matching TRBD1. This CDR3 contains 17 residues. Germline CDR1 and CDR2: MDHEN and SYDVKM. The J segment lost 3 bases and the V segment lost 3 bases, leaving 7 bases of the junction unmatched. The DNA for the CDR3 is TGTGCCAGCAGTTTCGGCAGGGGGCGTTTTGGGGCCAACGTCCTGACTTTC. Translating it yields CASSFGRGRFGANVLTF.

This clonotype was detected many times. CDR3 sequence reads: CASSLAGAYEQYF. CDR3 nucleotides: TGTGCCAGTTCCCTAGCGGGAGCCTACGAGCAGTACTTC. The gene calls are TRBV28 and TRBJ2-7, with 10 bases identical to TRBD2. Germline V gives CDR1 MDHEN, CDR2 SYDVKM. The CDR3 is made up of 13 amino acids. Losses at the gene ends were 9 bases for V and 2 bases for J; bases not matched to a gene: 4. The full variable domain, its missing parts supplied by reference TRBV28 and TRBJ2-7, is DVKVTQSSRYLVKRTGEKVFLECVQDMDHENMFWYRQDPGLGLRLIYFSYDVKMKEKGDIPEGYSVSREKKERFSLILESASTNQTSMYLCASSLAGAYEQYFGPGTRLTVT.

V gene TRBV19 combines with J gene TRBJ2-7, with a possible D match to TRBD1 (6 bases). V lost 3 bases, J lost 6 bases, and 18 bases lay in between. CDR3 length equals 15 residues. Looked up from germline, CDR1 is LNHDA and CDR2 is SQIVND (reference sequence). CDR3 sequence: CASSIPDRRYGEQYF. The CDR3 DNA follows: TGTGCCAGTAGTATCCCGGACAGAAGGTATGGCGAGCAGTACTTC. The variable domain in full, with the rest retrieved from reference TRBV19 and TRBJ2-7, is DGGITQSPKYLFRKEGQNVTLSCEQNLNHDAMYWYRQDPGQGLRLIYYSQIVNDFQKGDIAEGYSVSREKKESFPLTVTSAQKNPTAFYLCASSIPDRRYGEQYFGPGTRLTVT.

This clonotype appeared a few times. The chain has TRBV5-5 and TRBJ2-1; a possible D gene is TRBD2 (6 bases). Germline assignment: CDR1 SGHKS and CDR2 YYEKEE (reference sequence). CDR3 length: 15 amino acids. The ends were cut back, 0 bases at V and 4 bases at J, with 11 bases in the middle. CDR3 nucleotide sequence: TGTGCCAGCAGCTTGGTACAGCGGGTGTACAATGAGCAGTTCTTC. It is translated as CASSLVQRVYNEQFF. The variable domain in full, with the rest retrieved from reference TRBV5-5 and TRBJ2-1, is DAGVTQSPTHLIKTRGQQVTLRCSPISGHKSVSWYQQVLGQGPQFIFQYYEKEERGRGNFPDRFSARQFPNYSSELNVNALLLGDSALYLCASSLVQRVYNEQFFGPGTRLTVL.

The CDR3 is CASSYVWEPGSFEQYF. The CDR3 nucleotides read TGTGCCAGCAGTTACGTGTGGGAGCCAGGGTCGTTCGAGCAGTACTTC. The chain recombines TRBV6-6 with TRBJ2-7; D is possibly TRBD1 or TRBD2 (5 bases each). The CDR3 consists of 16 residues. With 2 bases removed from V and 6 bases from J, the gap between germline ends came to 20 bases. Germline assignment: CDR1 MNHNY and CDR2 SVGAGI (reference sequence).

V usage is TRBV19 and J usage is TRBJ2-7, with 10 bases aligning to TRBD2. CDR3 length equals 15 residues. Germline-derived CDR1 and CDR2 are LNHDA and SQIVND (reference sequence). J was trimmed by 3 bases and V by 6 bases; bases with no gene match: 8. The CDR3 reads CASSPSSGSGYEQYF. The CDR3 DNA sequence: TGTGCCAGTAGCCCCTCTAGCGGGAGCGGCTACGAGCAGTACTTC.

The chain couples TRBV24-1 to TRBJ2-5, with D possibly matching TRBD2 (6 bases). CDR1 and CDR2 from the germline V gene are KGHDR and SFDVKD. V was cut by 9 bases and J by 2 bases, with 15 bases left in between. This CDR3 region has 14 residues. The CDR3 DNA follows: TGTGCCACCTCCCCCAGGAGCGGGCAAGAGACCCAGTACTTC. Its translation is CATSPRSGQETQYF.

This chain joins TRBV27 and TRBJ2-1; 14 positions match TRBD2. There are 20 residues in the CDR3. Germline trimming cut 5 bases from V and 4 bases from J; bases unmatched to any gene: 16. Germline values: CDR1 MNHEY, CDR2 SMNVEV (reference sequence). The CDR3: CASSDTLRTSGRNLYNEQFF. CDR3 DNA: TGTGCCAGCAGTGACACTTTAAGGACTAGCGGGAGGAACCTATACAATGAGCAGTTCTTC.

This clonotype occurred a few times. This chain uses TRBV6-1 with TRBJ2-1; D may be TRBD2 (6 bases). The germline V gene encodes CDR1 MNHNS and CDR2 SASEGT. Trimming removed 2 bases at V and 3 bases at J, with 8 bases between. The CDR3 sequence is 14 residues long. Here the CDR3 DNA reads TGTGCCAGCAGTGAACAGGGAGGCTACAATGAGCAGTTCTTC. It codes for CASSEQGGYNEQFF.

This clonotype has ten or more counts. At one end the junction does not follow the germline gene, possibly because of a read error. The gene calls are TRBV7-7 and TRBJ1-1; no clear D gene. CDR1 is SSHAT, CDR2 FNYEAQ, per germline (reference sequence). This CDR3 has 13 residues. CDR3 in DNA: TGTGCTAGCAGCCCCCTACAGAACACTGAAGCTTTCTTT. Its translation: CASSPLQNTEAFF.

This clonotype was seen more than once but under ten times. The chain has TRBV4-1 and TRBJ2-5; D might be TRBD1 (5 bases). Germline V CDR1 and CDR2: MGHRA, YSYEKL. There are 14 residues in the CDR3. V was clipped by 2 bases and J by 2 bases, with 9 bases between them. CDR3 amino acids: CASSQQGLQETQYF. The CDR3 region has the DNA TGCGCCAGCAGCCAACAGGGTCTTCAAGAGACCCAGTACTTC.

The chain joins TRBV5-1 to TRBJ2-5, with TRBD1 matching 8 bases. The CDR3 length is 20 residues. Germline V gene data show CDR1 as SGHRS and CDR2 as YFSETQ. V lost 3 bases to trimming and J lost 0 bases; unmatched junction nucleotides: 19. The CDR3 DNA sequence: TGCGCCAGCAGCTCCTACGGATGGAGAGGACAGGGAACGTACCAAGAGACCCAGTACTTC. Protein sequence: CASSSYGWRGQGTYQETQYF.

This clonotype showed up just a few times. This chain links TRBV10-3 with TRBJ1-1, with D tentatively TRBD1 (6 bases). CDR1 is ENHRY and CDR2 is SYGVKD in the germline V gene. The CDR3 is 13 amino acids. The ends were cut back, 10 bases at V and 0 bases at J, with 12 bases in the middle. CDR3 sequence (DNA): TGTGCCACCGTAGGGGACATGAACACTGAAGCTTTCTTT. This encodes CATVGDMNTEAFF.

The rearrangement joins TRBV4-1 to TRBJ2-5; D ambiguous. Germline lookup yields CDR1 MGHRA and CDR2 YSYEKL. Trimming took 1 base from V and 3 from J, leaving 3 bases between them. The CDR3 has 12 amino acids. The CDR3 region is CASSQVEETQYF. CDR3 in DNA: TGCGCCAGCAGCCAAGTGGAAGAGACCCAGTACTTC.

This clonotype turned up a few times. The chain uses TRBV20-1 and TRBJ2-2; 9 bases line up with TRBD2. CDR1 and CDR2 from the germline V gene are DFQATT and SNEGSKA (reference sequence). This CDR3 comprises 15 residues. The V and J ends lost 6 bases and 6 bases, in that order; junction bases with no gene match: 11. CDR3 region: CSARGGRARAGELFF. CDR3 nucleotides: TGCAGTGCGCGGGGGGGCAGGGCTCGAGCCGGGGAGCTGTTTTTT.

This clonotype showed up just a few times. This chain links TRBV29-1 with TRBJ2-7, with D tentatively TRBD2 (6 bases). Trimming took off 3 bases at V and 3 bases at J, with 9 bases between the two ends. The CDR3 is 12 residues long. CDR1 SQVTM and CDR2 ANQGSEA come from the germline V gene. The CDR3 here is CSVEDYIYEQYF. The CDR3 bases are TGCAGCGTTGAGGACTACATCTACGAGCAGTACTTC.

This clonotype has ten or more counts. This rearrangement joins TRBV4-2 to TRBJ2-1; the D is unclear. Germline V lookup: CDR1 LGHNA, CDR2 YNFKEQ. This CDR3 contains 11 residues. V lost 1 base and J 7 bases, leaving 2 bases between the germline ends. CDR3 bases: TGTGCCAGCAGCCAAGGTAATGAGCAGTTCTTC. Amino acid sequence: CASSQGNEQFF.